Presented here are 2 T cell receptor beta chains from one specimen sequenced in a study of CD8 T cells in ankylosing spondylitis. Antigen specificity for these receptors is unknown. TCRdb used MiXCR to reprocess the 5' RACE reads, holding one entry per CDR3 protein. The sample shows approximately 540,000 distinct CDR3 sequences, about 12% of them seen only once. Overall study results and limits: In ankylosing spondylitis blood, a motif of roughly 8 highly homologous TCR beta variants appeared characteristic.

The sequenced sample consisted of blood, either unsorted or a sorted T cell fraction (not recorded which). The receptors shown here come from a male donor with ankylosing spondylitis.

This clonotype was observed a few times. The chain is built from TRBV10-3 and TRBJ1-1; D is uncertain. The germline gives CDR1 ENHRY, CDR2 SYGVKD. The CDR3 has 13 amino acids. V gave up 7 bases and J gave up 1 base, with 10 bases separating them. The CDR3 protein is CAINSPENTEAFF. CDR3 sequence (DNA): TGTGCCATCAATTCTCCCGAGAACACTGAAGCTTTCTTT.

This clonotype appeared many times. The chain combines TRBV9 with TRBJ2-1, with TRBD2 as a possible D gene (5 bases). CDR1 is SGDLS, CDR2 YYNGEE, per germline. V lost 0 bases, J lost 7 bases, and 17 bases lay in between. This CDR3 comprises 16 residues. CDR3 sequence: CASSVEGGSVYNEQFF. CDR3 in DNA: TGTGCCAGCAGCGTAGAAGGTGGGAGCGTCTATAATGAGCAGTTCTTC.